This TCR beta chain was sequenced during a study of T cell responses to AZD1222 COVID-19 vaccine. Clones were read by immunoSEQ multiplex PCR, and TCRdb kept only the in-frame ones, dropping some. The sample consists of under 100,000 clones, around 85% of them appearing once. Overall study results and limits: Increases in Spike-specific TCR breadth and depth were seen after two AZD1222 doses. Donors were mostly white British, more females; clonal diversity possibly underestimated. Unmutated variant regions are reportedly the target of nearly half of TCRs that are spike-specific.

Concerning this clone itself: Its target is not known.

This TCR came from an adult in good health. The sample consisted of peripheral blood, taken on day 0 of AZD1222 vaccination.

This chain's CDR3 is CASSLMGYGNTIYF. CDR3 coding DNA: TGTGCCAGCAGCTTGATGGGGTATGGAAACACCATATATTTT. The chain uses TRBV5-6 and TRBJ1-3; no reliable D call. This CDR3 is built from 14 residues. Trimming stripped 1 base from V and 3 bases from J, with 8 bases between. Per germline, CDR1 SGHDT and CDR2 YYEEEE. The full variable domain, rest sourced from reference TRBV5-6 and TRBJ1-3, is DAGVTQSPTHLIKTRGQQVTLRCSPKSGHDTVSWYQQALGQGPQFIFQYYEEEERQRGNFPDRFSGHQFPNYSSELNVNALLLGDSALYLCASSLMGYGNTIYFGEGSWLTVV.